The TCR beta chain under discussion was sequenced for a study of response to subunit inactivated influenza vaccine (dated 2018 in TCRdb). Background for the entire study: The study used deep quantitative T cell receptor repertoire profiling to track responses to a trivalent subunit inactivated influenza vaccine. Here is what the overall study found, with its caveats: According to the authors, only a limited number of new T cells may be recruited by each seasonal influenza vaccination.

Library generation was performed with RT-PCR. The sample was run on an Illumina HiSeq 2500. TCRdb redid the processing of the public reads, applying fastp at Q25 and MiXCR, and retained in-frame beta chains. Each record represents a unique CDR3 protein, reported with the most common genes and DNA among its rows. Recorded for this sample are about 500,000 distinct CDR3 sequences; about 15% of them occurred a single time. 3% to 3.5% of the sample goes to the ten largest clones. Including the terminal cysteine and phenylalanine, the CDR3 comprises 14 residues. The read is trimmed to its CDR3 DNA, 42 bases read in frame from base 1. The germline V gene yields MNHEY for CDR1 and SVGEGT for CDR2. In this sample, this clonotype turned up a few times. Its cognate antigen has yet to be identified. One junction end disagrees with the germline gene, perhaps due to a read error.

This chain joins TRBV6-2 or TRBV6-3 to TRBJ2-1; 13 bases in the junction line up with TRBD2. The sequences come from CD4+ T cells sorted from PBMCs, collected 23 months after vaccination. This clonotype originated in a man aged 50-75 years who received an inactivated influenza vaccine. Donor details come from another sample of the same person, matched by shared clones. The CDR3 in this case is CASTKNRLAGGSMF. The DNA reads as follows: TGTGCCAGCACCAAAAATAGACTAGCGGGGGGCAGTATGTTC.